Given below is one TCR beta chain in context. Antigen unknown. The same CDR3 is also encoded by other DNA sequences in this sample. This record comes from a study of cytomegalovirus exposure and HLA in healthy donors. In the PCR, 60 Vbeta and 13 Jbeta primers were used. Data came from immunoSEQ multiplex PCR; TCRdb stores just in-frame clones and leaves some out. Altogether more than 95,000 clones are present, roughly four fifths being singletons, with the ten largest covering about 1.7%. Findings and limits, study-wide: The study listed under 200 cytomegalovirus-associated TCR beta chains. Trimming of TCR beta V- and J-genes showed a link, identified in a later analysis, to a missense DCLRE1C variant.

The material sequenced was PBMCs. This sequence was found in a man younger than 35 in good health and CMV-seronegative.

In nucleotides, the CDR3 is TGTGCCAGCAGCTTGGTGGGACAGGGGACAGATACGCAGTATTTT. Its protein is CASSLVGQGTDTQYF. This chain uses TRBV5-6 with TRBJ2-3; 10 bases line up with TRBD1. V was pared by 0 bases and J by 3 bases, with 1 base of the junction left unmatched. The V gene's germline CDR1 is SGHDT and CDR2 YYEEEE. The CDR3 runs 15 residues.